The source of this TCR beta chain is a study of PD-1 blockade in mismatch repair-deficient tumors. Study-level information: Enrolled about 2012-2016, patients had progressing, pretreated mismatch repair-deficient cancers of around twelve types. Overall study results and limits: After pembrolizumab, tumor-resident clones rose rapidly, then generally contracted before radiologic responses.

Germline V gene sequence: CDR1 LNHDA, CDR2 SQIVND (reference sequence). V lost 1 base and J lost 3, with 6 bases in between. This CDR3 is built from 13 residues. Every patient had mismatch repair deficiency by PCR or immunohistochemistry. Data came from immunoSEQ multiplex PCR; TCRdb stores just in-frame clones and leaves some out. The data hold about 110,000 clones, with about 83% observed a single time. Turning to this clone: No antigen is known for it.

This receptor was identified in an adult with mismatch repair-deficient cancer. Sequencing was performed on peripheral blood, taken roughly 60 weeks after starting pembrolizumab. This chain uses TRBV19 with TRBJ2-5; D gene unclear. In DNA, the CDR3 is TGTGCCAGTAGTATAGTTGGGGAAGAGACCCAGTACTTC. It codes for CASSIVGEETQYF.